The clone carrying this T cell receptor (beta chain) occurred once. Its antigen is undetermined. Treg sorting used a CD4+CD25+CD127-/low gate. In germline, CDR1 is DFQATT, CDR2 SNEGSKA (reference sequence). The CDR3 runs to 13 residues. Trimming pared 0 bases from V and 6 bases from J, leaving 10 bases between. Study-level points and caveats: Tumor Treg TCRs overlapped most with tumor naive CD4+ cells.

TCRdb reprocessed the 5' RACE reads via MiXCR and lists one record per CDR3 protein. Among about 12,000 distinct CDR3 sequences, approximately 50% were seen once, and the ten largest hold 12%. The chain employs TRBV20-1 and TRBJ2-3; D call uncertain. The receptor was isolated from a female donor with breast cancer. Material for sequencing was tumor-infiltrating Tregs sorted from the breast tumor. The CDR3 sequence: CSARELWPDTQYF. CDR3 bases: TGCAGTGCTAGAGAACTCTGGCCGGATACGCAGTATTTT.